The 5 T cell receptor beta chains given below trace back to one sample, sequenced in a study of blood T cells in healthy people across ages. Sample-barcoded 5' priming and a J-beta primer mix drove a second PCR of about 6 to 11 cycles. In TCRdb, the 5' RACE reads were re-called with MiXCR into one record per CDR3 protein. The sample lists under 1 million distinct CDR3 sequences; roughly 44% were seen once. The specimen was blood. The receptors stem from a man in his 60s in good health.

The chain employs TRBV5-1 and TRBJ2-5; 14 positions match TRBD2. The CDR3 has 18 amino acids. The germline V gene encodes CDR1 SGHRS and CDR2 YFSETQ. Losses at the gene ends were 1 base for V and 1 base for J; bases not matched to a gene: 6. This CDR3 reads CASSLWTSGGPSQETQYF. The CDR3 coding sequence is TGCGCCAGCAGCTTGTGGACTAGCGGGGGGCCCTCCCAAGAGACCCAGTACTTC.

This chain links TRBV5-1 with TRBJ2-1; 7 bases agree with TRBD2. Germline lookup yields CDR1 SGHRS and CDR2 YFSETQ. The CDR3 covers 16 residues. The V gene end was trimmed by 2 bases and the J gene end by 6 bases; junction bases not matched to a gene: 11. The CDR3 DNA follows: TGCGCCAGCAGCTTAGCCGGGAGGTCACTTTCCAATGAGCAGTTCTTC. It encodes CASSLAGRSLSNEQFF.

This clonotype was detected ten times or more. The chain uses TRBV27 and TRBJ2-3; D gene uncertain. Per the germline V gene, CDR1 is MNHEY and CDR2 is SMNVEV (reference sequence). The V end lost 7 bases, the J end lost 2 bases, and 19 bases lay between the germline ends. CDR3 size: 16 residues. In nucleotides, the CDR3 is TGTGCCAGCACCGCCTCTGTAGCTGAATTCACAGATACGCAGTATTTT. It translates to CASTASVAEFTDTQYF.

This sequence joins TRBV20-1 and TRBJ1-1; 8 nucleotides match TRBD1. The ends lost 1 base at V and 1 base at J; junction bases unmatched: 5. CDR3 length equals 15 residues. From germline, CDR1 is DFQATT and CDR2 SNEGSKA (reference sequence). DNA of the CDR3: TGCAGTGCTAGAGCTCTGACAGGGGAGAACACTGAAGCTTTCTTT. It codes for CSARALTGENTEAFF.

The chain recombines TRBV7-2 with TRBJ2-5; D remains ambiguous. V was shortened by 1 base and J by 6 bases, with 15 bases between the two germline ends. CDR1 is SGHTA, CDR2 FQGNSA, per germline. The CDR3 is made up of 15 amino acids. Here the CDR3 DNA reads TGTGCCAGCAGCTTAGTAGGCGGCCTCCATCAGACCCAGTACTTC. Amino acid sequence: CASSLVGGLHQTQYF.